Presented here are 16 T cell receptor beta chains from one specimen sequenced in a study of blood T cells in healthy people across ages. With a J-beta primer mix and a sample-barcoded 5' primer, a second PCR ran about 7 to 12 cycles. MiXCR was run by TCRdb on the 5' RACE reads, yielding one entry per CDR3 protein. The data contain about 840,000 distinct CDR3 sequences, 25% to 35% of them singletons. In addition, the sample was reused for a study of T cells of mothers and their children.

Specimen: blood. These receptors came from a woman in her thirties or forties in good health.

CDR3 bases: TGCAGTGCTGTTGGGGGGCAGGGATACACTGAAGCTTTCTTT. Translated, it gives CSAVGGQGYTEAFF. The chain combines TRBV20-1 with TRBJ1-1, with D possibly TRBD1 on 6 matching bases. Germline lookup yields CDR1 DFQATT and CDR2 SNEGSKA (reference sequence). Trimming cost V 5 bases and J 3 bases, with 16 bases left between them. The CDR3 contains 14 residues.

The chain is built from TRBV6-2 or TRBV6-3 and TRBJ1-5; the match to TRBD1 covers 12 bases. V lost 3 bases to trimming and J lost 6 bases; unmatched junction nucleotides: 6. The CDR3 is made up of 16 amino acids. Germline CDR1 reads MNHEY; CDR2 reads SVGEGT. CDR3 amino acids: CASSYRGTGGIQPQHF. In nucleotides, the CDR3 is TGTGCCAGCAGTTATCGGGGGACAGGGGGCATTCAGCCCCAGCATTTT.

This clonotype was counted ten times or more. The J gene is TRBJ2-6, the V gene TRBV7-3; D may be TRBD2 (5 bases). This CDR3 contains 17 residues. V lost 1 base, J lost 3 bases, and 13 bases lay in between. The germline V gene encodes CDR1 SGHTA and CDR2 FQGTGA. The CDR3 sequence: CASSLMAAGSGANVLTF. In DNA form, the CDR3 reads TGTGCCAGCAGCTTAATGGCGGCGGGTAGTGGGGCCAACGTCCTGACTTTC.

The chain combines TRBV28 with TRBJ1-2, with D tentatively TRBD1 (5 bases). The CDR3 is 13 residues long. Germline lookup yields CDR1 MDHEN and CDR2 SYDVKM. V lost 6 bases, J lost 8 bases, and 16 bases lay in between. CDR3 in amino acids: CASRVDPQGGYTF. The DNA of the CDR3 is TGTGCCAGCAGAGTGGATCCCCAGGGAGGCTACACCTTC.

V gene TRBV5-6 combines with J gene TRBJ2-1; D gene unclear. The V and J ends lost 3 bases and 9 bases respectively, with 10 bases between them. Germline assignment: CDR1 SGHDT and CDR2 YYEEEE. The CDR3 has 12 residues. CDR3 coding DNA: TGTGCCAGCAGCTCCAACCCGGGTGAGCAGTTCTTC. It specifies CASSSNPGEQFF.

The chain recombines TRBV18 with TRBJ2-5; 8 bases line up with TRBD1. There are 15 residues in the CDR3. The J segment lost 5 bases and the V segment lost 1 base, leaving 6 bases of the junction unmatched. CDR1 KGHSH and CDR2 LQKENI come from the germline V gene. The CDR3 region is CASSPQTGDTETQYF. Here the CDR3 DNA reads TGTGCCAGCTCACCACAGACAGGGGACACGGAGACCCAGTACTTC.

As regards this clonotype: A read error may produce the germline difference seen at one junction end. CDR3 residues: CAGSTTGTGNYGYTF. The CDR3 DNA is TGTGCCGGCAGCACGACCGGGACAGGGAACTATGGCTACACCTTC. The rearrangement joins TRBV3-1 to TRBJ1-2; TRBD1 agrees at 9 bases. Germline CDR1 is LGHDT and CDR2 is YNNKEL (reference sequence). This CDR3 contains 15 residues.

As to this clonotype: A junction boundary mismatches the germline segment, possibly from a read error. This sequence joins TRBV4-3 and TRBJ2-3; D not resolved. The CDR3 consists of 15 residues. The V gene's germline CDR1 is LGHNA and CDR2 YSLEER. In DNA, the CDR3 is TGCGCCAGCAGACAAGAGACACGAAGCACAGATACGCAGTATTTT. Amino acid sequence: CASRQETRSTDTQYF.

This clonotype was counted a single time. An end of the junction differs from the germline gene, which may be a read error. The chain carries TRBV29-1 and TRBJ2-4; no definite D call. Germline V gene sequence: CDR1 SQVTM, CDR2 ANQGSEA. CDR3 length equals 13 residues. CDR3: CSVGRPNENIRYF. CDR3 coding DNA: TGCAGCGTGGGAAGGCCCAATGAAAACATTCGGTACTTC. Full variable domain (outside the CDR3, taken from reference TRBV29-1 and TRBJ2-4): SAVISQKPSRDICQRGTSLTIQCQVDSQVTMMFWYRQQPGQSLTLIATANQGSEATYESGFVIDKFPISRPNLTFSTLTVSNMSPEDSSIYLCSVGRPNENIRYFGAGTRLSVL.

The chain carries TRBV28 and TRBJ1-2; D is possibly TRBD1 (6 bases). This CDR3 has 13 residues. The ends were cut back, 1 base at V and 9 bases at J, with 12 bases in the middle. Germline values: CDR1 MDHEN, CDR2 SYDVKM. CDR3 in DNA: TGTGCCAGCAGTTTATTGGTTGGGACAAGCTACACCTTC. Its translation: CASSLLVGTSYTF.

This clonotype occurred a few times. The chain employs TRBV7-6 and TRBJ2-3, with 8 bases fitting TRBD1. There are 16 residues in the CDR3. V trimming: 3 bases; J trimming: 4 bases; junction bases outside the gene matches: 9. Germline CDR1 and CDR2: SGHVS and FNYEAQ. CDR3 DNA: TGTGCCAGCAGCTTTCCCCAAGGACAGGGAGCAGATACGCAGTATTTT. It codes for CASSFPQGQGADTQYF.

The CDR3 DNA follows: TGCAGTGCCCGAGGGGATGGAAACACCATATATTTT. Its protein product is CSARGDGNTIYF. The chain recombines TRBV20-1 with TRBJ1-3; the D gene is possibly TRBD1 (5 bases). The CDR3 consists of 12 residues. Trimming took off 6 bases at V and 3 bases at J, with 9 bases between the two ends. Germline CDR1 reads DFQATT; CDR2 reads SNEGSKA (reference sequence).

CDR3 bases: TGTGCCAGCAGCTTAGCGGGGACCGGCTCCTCGAATGAGCAGTTCTTC. It yields the protein CASSLAGTGSSNEQFF. The rearrangement links TRBV7-6 to TRBJ2-1, with D perhaps being TRBD1 or TRBD2 (5 bases each). Germline V gene lookup returns CDR1 SGHVS and CDR2 FNYEAQ. V gave up 0 bases and J gave up 7 bases, with 16 bases separating them. The CDR3 contains 16 residues. The full variable domain, its missing parts supplied by reference TRBV7-6 and TRBJ2-1, is GAGVSQSPRYKVTKRGQDVALRCDPISGHVSLYWYRQALGQGPEFLTYFNYEAQQDKSGLPNDRFSAERPEGSISTLTIQRTEQRDSAMYRCASSLAGTGSSNEQFFGPGTRLTVL.

CDR3 in DNA: TGTGCCAGCAGCTTCCGGGGCCCTGGCTCCTACGAGCAGTACTTC. This codes for CASSFRGPGSYEQYF. The V call is TRBV7-9, the J call TRBJ2-7; tentatively, D is TRBD1 or TRBD2 (5 bases each). The CDR3 runs 15 residues. V was clipped by 3 bases and J by 0 bases, with 12 bases between them. The germline CDR1 and CDR2 sequences are SEHNR and FQNEAQ (reference sequence).

With regard to this clonotype: The DNA is left out, because the CDR3 cannot be placed on it with certainty; the CDR3 is given as TCRdb lists it. This CDR3 is CSVRDRVGGIFGSGTSGGKTQYF. This rearrangement joins TRBV29-1 to TRBJ2-5; the listed D gene, TRBD1, was not tested against the DNA. The CDR3 numbers 23 amino acids, ends counted. Germline V gene data show CDR1 as SQVTM and CDR2 as ANQGSEA.

This clonotype is medium-sized within its sample. The V and J genes are TRBV4-1 and TRBJ2-3; no clear D gene. Trimming cost V 1 base and J 2 bases, with 13 bases left between them. The CDR3 loop spans 16 amino acids. Germline CDR1 and CDR2: MGHRA and YSYEKL. The CDR3 DNA reads as TGCGCCAGCAGCCAAGTCAATATGGGCTTCACAGATACGCAGTATTTT. Its protein product is CASSQVNMGFTDTQYF.